This T cell receptor (beta chain) is drawn from a study of blood T cells in healthy people across ages. Study conclusions and caveats: More naive CD4+ cells and higher diversity marked long-lived donors relative to aged donors.

Using a J-beta primer mix together with a sample-barcoded 5' primer, a second PCR was run for roughly 6 to 11 cycles. TCRdb re-called the 5' RACE reads with MiXCR, one entry per CDR3 protein. This table has 750,000 to 950,000 distinct CDR3 sequences, about 26% appearing once. The CDR3 runs 15 residues. The J segment lost 5 bases and the V segment lost 5 bases, leaving 11 bases of the junction unmatched. CDR1 and CDR2 from the germline V gene are SGHRS and YFSETQ. This clonotype was observed many times. As yet, its antigen is unknown. This same sample was also part of a study on T cells of mothers and their children.

Material: blood. This TCR came from a boy younger than 18 in good health. The rearrangement uses TRBV5-1 and TRBJ2-5, with 8 bases aligning to TRBD1. The CDR3, as DNA: TGCGCCAGCAGAGCGGACAGGGCATGGAAGGAGACCCAGTACTTC. Translated: CASRADRAWKETQYF.